Listed here are 4 T cell receptor beta chains from one sample, sequenced in a study of blood T cell repertoires in COVID-19. The assay was immunoSEQ multiplex PCR, and TCRdb's table has in-frame clones only and misses some. The table lists some 150,000 clones, approximately 90% of them singletons. Sequenced: peripheral blood. Receptors originate from an older woman with active COVID-19.

J is TRBJ2-7 and V is TRBV15; the match to TRBD1 covers 10 bases. V shed 4 bases and J 2 bases; nucleotides not matched to a gene: 11. CDR3 length: 17 residues. From germline, CDR1 is LNHNV and CDR2 YYDKDF (reference sequence). CDR3 nucleotides: TGTGCCACCAGCACCAACCGGGACAGGGGTTCGACCTACGAGCAGTACTTC. Translation gives CATSTNRDRGSTYEQYF.

CDR3 sequence reads: CASSMRTTGSPLHF. The CDR3 coding sequence is TGTGCCAGTAGTATGAGGACAACCGGTTCACCCCTCCACTTT. This sequence joins TRBV19 and TRBJ1-6, with a tentative D call TRBD1 (5 bases). Germline-derived CDR1 and CDR2 are LNHDA and SQIVND (reference sequence). V was cut by 3 bases and J by 9 bases, with 12 bases left in between. The CDR3 sequence is 14 residues long. The whole variable domain, remainder taken from reference TRBV19 and TRBJ1-6, is DGGITQSPKYLFRKEGQNVTLSCEQNLNHDAMYWYRQDPGQGLRLIYYSQIVNDFQKGDIAEGYSVSREKKESFPLTVTSAQKNPTAFYLCASSMRTTGSPLHFGNGTRLTVT.

The chain combines TRBV15 with TRBJ1-2; D gene unclear. V was clipped by 1 base and J by 3 bases, with 15 bases between them. The CDR3 runs 16 residues. Germline lookup yields CDR1 LNHNV and CDR2 YYDKDF (reference sequence). The CDR3 loop is CATSRAPFGLDYGYTF. As DNA, the CDR3 is TGTGCCACCAGCAGAGCCCCATTCGGGTTGGACTATGGCTACACCTTC.

This chain joins TRBV4-3 and TRBJ2-1; D possibly corresponds to TRBD2 (5 bases). The V end lost 2 bases, the J end lost 7 bases, and 30 bases lay between the germline ends. Per the germline V gene, CDR1 is LGHNA and CDR2 is YSLEER. This CDR3 contains 20 residues. The DNA of the CDR3 is TGCGCCAGCAGCCAACGGAGTTCTACTAGGGCCTTTGAAACGGGGAATGAGCAGTTCTTC. Translating gives CASSQRSSTRAFETGNEQFF.